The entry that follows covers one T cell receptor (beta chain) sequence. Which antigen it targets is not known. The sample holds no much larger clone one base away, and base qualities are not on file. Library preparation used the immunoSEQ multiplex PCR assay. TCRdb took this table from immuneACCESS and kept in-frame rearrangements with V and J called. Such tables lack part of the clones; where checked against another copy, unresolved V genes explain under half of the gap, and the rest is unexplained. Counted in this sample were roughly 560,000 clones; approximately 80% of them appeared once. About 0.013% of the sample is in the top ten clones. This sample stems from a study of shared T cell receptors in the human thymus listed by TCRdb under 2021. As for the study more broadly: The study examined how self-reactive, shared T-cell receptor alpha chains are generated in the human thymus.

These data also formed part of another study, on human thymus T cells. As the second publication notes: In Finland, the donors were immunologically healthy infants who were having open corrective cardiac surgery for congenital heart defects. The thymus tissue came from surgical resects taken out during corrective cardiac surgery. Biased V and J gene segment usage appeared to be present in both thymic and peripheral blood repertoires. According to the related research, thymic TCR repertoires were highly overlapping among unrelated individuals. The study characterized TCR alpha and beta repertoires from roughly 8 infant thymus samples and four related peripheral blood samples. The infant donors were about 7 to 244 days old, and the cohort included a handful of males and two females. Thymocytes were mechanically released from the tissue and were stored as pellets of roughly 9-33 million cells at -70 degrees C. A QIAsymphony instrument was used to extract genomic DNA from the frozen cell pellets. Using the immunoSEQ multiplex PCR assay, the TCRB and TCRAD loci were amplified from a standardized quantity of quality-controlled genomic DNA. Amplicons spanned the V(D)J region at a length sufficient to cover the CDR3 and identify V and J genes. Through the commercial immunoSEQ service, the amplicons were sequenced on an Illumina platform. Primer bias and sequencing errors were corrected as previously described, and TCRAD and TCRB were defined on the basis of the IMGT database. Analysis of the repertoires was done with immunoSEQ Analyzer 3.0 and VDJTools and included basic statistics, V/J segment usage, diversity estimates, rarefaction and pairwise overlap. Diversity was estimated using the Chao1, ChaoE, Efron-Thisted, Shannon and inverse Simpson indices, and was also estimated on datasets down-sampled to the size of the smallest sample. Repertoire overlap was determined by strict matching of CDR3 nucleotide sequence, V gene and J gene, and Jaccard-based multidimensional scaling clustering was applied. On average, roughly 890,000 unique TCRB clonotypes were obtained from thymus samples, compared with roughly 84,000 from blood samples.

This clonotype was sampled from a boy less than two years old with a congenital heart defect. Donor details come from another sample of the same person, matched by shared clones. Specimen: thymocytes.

The DNA is TGCGCCAGCAGTGAGCTCCCCGGGTTTAACAATGAGCAGTTCTTC. It encodes CASSELPGFNNEQFF. Recombination connected TRBV10-1 to TRBJ2-1; the D gene cannot be resolved reliably. Taken from the germline V gene (reference sequence), the CDR1 and CDR2 loops are WNHNN and SYGVQD. The CDR3 holds 15 amino acids from the cysteine to the phenylalanine. Only the CDR3 DNA stays, 45 bases, in frame from base 1. The V and J ends are trimmed by 2 bases and 5 bases, leaving 13 bases between them.